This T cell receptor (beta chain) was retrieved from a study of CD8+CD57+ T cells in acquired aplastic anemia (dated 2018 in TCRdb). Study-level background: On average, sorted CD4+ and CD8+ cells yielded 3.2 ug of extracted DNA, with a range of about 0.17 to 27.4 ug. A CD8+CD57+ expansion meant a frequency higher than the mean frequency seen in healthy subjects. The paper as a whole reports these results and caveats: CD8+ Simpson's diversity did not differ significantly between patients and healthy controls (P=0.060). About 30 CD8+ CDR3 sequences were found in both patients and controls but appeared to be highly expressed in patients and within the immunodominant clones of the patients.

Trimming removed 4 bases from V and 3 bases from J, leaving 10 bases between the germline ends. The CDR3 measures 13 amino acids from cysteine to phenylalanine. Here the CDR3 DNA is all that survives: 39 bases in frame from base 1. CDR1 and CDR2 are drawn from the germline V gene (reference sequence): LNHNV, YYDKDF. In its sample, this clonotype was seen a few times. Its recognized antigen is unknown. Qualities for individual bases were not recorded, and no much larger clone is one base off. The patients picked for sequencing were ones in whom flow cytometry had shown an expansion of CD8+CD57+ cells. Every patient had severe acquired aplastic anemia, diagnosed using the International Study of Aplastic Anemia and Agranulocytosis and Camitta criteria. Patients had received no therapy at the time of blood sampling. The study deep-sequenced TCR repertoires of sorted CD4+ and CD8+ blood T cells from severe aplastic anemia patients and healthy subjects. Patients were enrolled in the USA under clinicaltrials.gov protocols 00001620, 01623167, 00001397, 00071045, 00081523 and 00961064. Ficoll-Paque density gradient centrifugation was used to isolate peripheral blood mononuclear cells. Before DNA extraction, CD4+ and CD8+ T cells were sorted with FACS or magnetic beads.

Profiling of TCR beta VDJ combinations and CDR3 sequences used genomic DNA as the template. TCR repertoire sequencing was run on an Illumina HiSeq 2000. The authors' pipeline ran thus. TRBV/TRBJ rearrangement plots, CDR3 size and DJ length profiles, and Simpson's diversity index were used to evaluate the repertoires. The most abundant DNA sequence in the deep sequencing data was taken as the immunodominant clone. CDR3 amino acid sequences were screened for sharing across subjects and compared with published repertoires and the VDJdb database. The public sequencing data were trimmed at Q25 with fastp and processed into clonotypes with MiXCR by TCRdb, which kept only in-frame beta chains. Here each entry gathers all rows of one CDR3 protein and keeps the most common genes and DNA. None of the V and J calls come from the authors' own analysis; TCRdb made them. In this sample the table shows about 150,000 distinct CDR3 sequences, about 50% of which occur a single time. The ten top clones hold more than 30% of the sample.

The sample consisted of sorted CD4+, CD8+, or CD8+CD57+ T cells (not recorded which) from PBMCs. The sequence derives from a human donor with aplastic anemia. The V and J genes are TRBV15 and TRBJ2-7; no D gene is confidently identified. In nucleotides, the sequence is TGTGCCACCAGCACCCCCGGGTACTACGAGCAGTACTTC. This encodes CATSTPGYYEQYF.